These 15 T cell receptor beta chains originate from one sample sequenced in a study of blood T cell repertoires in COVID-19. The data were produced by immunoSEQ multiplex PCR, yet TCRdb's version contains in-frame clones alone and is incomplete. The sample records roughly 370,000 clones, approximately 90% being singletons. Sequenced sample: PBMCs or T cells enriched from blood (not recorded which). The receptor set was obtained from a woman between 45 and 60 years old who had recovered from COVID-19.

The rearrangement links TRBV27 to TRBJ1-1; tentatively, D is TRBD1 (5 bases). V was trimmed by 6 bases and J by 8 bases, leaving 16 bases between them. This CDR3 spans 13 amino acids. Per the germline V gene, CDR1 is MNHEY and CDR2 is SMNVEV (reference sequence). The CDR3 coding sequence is TGTGCCAGCAGGCTAGGGGTCCTATTCGAAGCTTTCTTT. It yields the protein CASRLGVLFEAFF.

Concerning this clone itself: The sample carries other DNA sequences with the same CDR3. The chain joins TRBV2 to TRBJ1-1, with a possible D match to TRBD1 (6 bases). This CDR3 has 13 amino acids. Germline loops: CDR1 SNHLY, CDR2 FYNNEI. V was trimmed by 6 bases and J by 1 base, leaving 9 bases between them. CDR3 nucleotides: TGTGCCAGCAGGGAGGACAGGAACACTGAAGCTTTCTTT. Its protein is CASREDRNTEAFF.

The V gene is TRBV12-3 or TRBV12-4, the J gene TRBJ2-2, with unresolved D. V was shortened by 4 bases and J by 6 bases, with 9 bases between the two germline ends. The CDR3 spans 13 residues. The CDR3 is CASSSLSAGELFF. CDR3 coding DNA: TGTGCCAGCAGTTCTTTGAGCGCCGGGGAGCTGTTTTTT.

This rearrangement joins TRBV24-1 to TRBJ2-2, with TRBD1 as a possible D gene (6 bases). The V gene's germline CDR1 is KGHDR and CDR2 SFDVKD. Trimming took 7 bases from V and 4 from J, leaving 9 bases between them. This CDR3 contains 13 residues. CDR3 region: CATRSDSTGELFF. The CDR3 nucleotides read TGTGCCACCAGGTCGGACAGCACCGGGGAGCTGTTTTTT.

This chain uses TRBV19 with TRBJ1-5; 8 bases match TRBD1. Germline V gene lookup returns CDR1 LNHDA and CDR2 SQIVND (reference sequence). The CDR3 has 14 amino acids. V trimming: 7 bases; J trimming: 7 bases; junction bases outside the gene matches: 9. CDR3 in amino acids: CASITGTGGQPQHF. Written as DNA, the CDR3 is TGTGCCAGTATTACAGGGACAGGAGGACAGCCCCAGCATTTT.

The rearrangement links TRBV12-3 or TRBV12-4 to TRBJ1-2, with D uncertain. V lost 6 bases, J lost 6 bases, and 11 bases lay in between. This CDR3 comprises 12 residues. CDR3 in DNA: TGTGCCAGCAGGCCTCTCACGGATGGCTACACCTTC. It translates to CASRPLTDGYTF.

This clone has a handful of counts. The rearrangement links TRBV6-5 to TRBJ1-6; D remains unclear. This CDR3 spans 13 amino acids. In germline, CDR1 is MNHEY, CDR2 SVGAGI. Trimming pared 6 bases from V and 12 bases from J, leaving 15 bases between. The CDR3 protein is CASRWMGRGPLHF. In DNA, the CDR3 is TGTGCCAGCAGATGGATGGGTCGGGGACCCCTCCACTTT.

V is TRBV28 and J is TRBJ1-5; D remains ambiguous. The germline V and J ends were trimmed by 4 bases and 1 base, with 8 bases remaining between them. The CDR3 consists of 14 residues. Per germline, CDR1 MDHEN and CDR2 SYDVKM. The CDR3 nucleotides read TGTGCCAGCAGTTCGCGGGGAAGCAATCAGCCCCAGCATTTT. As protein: CASSSRGSNQPQHF.

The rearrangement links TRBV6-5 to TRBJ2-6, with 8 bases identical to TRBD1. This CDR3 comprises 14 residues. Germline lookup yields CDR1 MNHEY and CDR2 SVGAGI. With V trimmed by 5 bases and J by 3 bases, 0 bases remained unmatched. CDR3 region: CASSTGGGANVLTF. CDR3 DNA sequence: TGTGCCAGCAGTACAGGGGGTGGGGCCAACGTCCTGACTTTC.

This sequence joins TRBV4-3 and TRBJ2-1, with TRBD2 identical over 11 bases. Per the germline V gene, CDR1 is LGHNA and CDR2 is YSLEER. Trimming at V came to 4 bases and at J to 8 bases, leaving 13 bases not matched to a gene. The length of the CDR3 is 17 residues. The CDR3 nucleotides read TGCGCCAGCAGCCCCAGTCGTAGCGGGGGGGACTCGGATGAGCAGTTCTTC. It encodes CASSPSRSGGDSDEQFF.

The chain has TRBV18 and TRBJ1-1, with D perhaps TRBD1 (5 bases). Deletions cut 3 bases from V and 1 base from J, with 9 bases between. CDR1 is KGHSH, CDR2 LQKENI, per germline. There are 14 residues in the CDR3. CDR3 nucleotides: TGTGCCAGCTCACCCCTCGACAGGAACACTGAAGCTTTCTTT. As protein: CASSPLDRNTEAFF.

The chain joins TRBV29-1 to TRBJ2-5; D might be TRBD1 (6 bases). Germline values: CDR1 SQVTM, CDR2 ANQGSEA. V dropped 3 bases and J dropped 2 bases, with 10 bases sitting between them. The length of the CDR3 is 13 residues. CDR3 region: CSVDSDRQETQYF. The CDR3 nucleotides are TGCAGCGTTGATTCCGACAGGCAAGAGACCCAGTACTTC. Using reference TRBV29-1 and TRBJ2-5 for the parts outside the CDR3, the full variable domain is SAVISQKPSRDICQRGTSLTIQCQVDSQVTMMFWYRQQPGQSLTLIATANQGSEATYESGFVIDKFPISRPNLTFSTLTVSNMSPEDSSIYLCSVDSDRQETQYFGPGTRLLVL.

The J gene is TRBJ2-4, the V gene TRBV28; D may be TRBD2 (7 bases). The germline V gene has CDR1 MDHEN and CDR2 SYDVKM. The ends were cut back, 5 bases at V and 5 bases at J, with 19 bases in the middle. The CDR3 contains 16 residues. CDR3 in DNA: TGTGCCAGCAGTCCCTCAGGAGGGGGGGGTCAAAACATTCAGTACTTC. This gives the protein CASSPSGGGGQNIQYF.

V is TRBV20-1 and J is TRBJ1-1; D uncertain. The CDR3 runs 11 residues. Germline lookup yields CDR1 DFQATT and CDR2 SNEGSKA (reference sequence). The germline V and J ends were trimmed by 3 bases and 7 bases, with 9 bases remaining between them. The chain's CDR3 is CSARYSNEAFF. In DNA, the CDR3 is TGCAGTGCTAGGTATAGCAATGAAGCTTTCTTT.

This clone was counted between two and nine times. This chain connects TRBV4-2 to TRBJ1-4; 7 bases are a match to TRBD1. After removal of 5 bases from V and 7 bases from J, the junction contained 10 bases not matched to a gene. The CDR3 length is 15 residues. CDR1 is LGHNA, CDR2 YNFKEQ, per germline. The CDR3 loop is CASSAYRGAGEKLFF. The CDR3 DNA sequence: TGTGCCAGCAGCGCATACAGGGGAGCGGGTGAAAAACTGTTTTTT.